These T cell receptor beta chains were read from a single sample in a study of shared clonotypes between healthy human individuals. The repertoire was sequenced with immunoSEQ multiplex PCR; TCRdb's copy has only in-frame clones and lacks some. This table holds approximately 340,000 clones, around 72% found once. The sequencing input was memory CD4+ T cells sorted from blood. The receptors come from a man younger than 40 in good health. The CDR3 runs from the conserved cysteine through the conserved F or W. The D gene is left open where the match is weak. Some rows have no size entry. The others give once, few or many, or a class for an expanded clone.

J gene,clone size,V gene,D gene,CDR3 length,CDR3 DNA,CDR3 protein
TRBJ2-7,.,TRBV4-1,TRBD1,15,TGCGCCAGCAGCCAAGCCCCAGGGGGCCCCTACGAGCAGTACTTC,CASSQAPGGPYEQYF
TRBJ2-1,.,TRBV10-1,TRBD1,15,TGCGCCAGCAGTGAAGTGACAGGGGTATACAATGAGCAGTTCTTC,CASSEVTGVYNEQFF
TRBJ2-1,.,TRBV27,TRBD2,18,TGTGCCAGCAGTCCACGGAGACTAGCGGATCGCTCCTACAATGAGCAGTTCTTC,CASSPRRLADRSYNEQFF
TRBJ2-7,.,TRBV10-3,TRBD1,15,TGTGCCATCAGTGAGGCGGGACAGGGGATCTACGAGCAGTACTTC,CAISEAGQGIYEQYF
TRBJ2-3,.,TRBV2,.,14,TGTGCCAGCAGGTATCAGGGGGGCTCAGATACGCAGTATTTT,CASRYQGGSDTQYF
TRBJ1-1,many,TRBV9,.,14,TGTGCCAGCAGCGAGACCTCTTGGGGCACTGAAGCTTTCTTT,CASSETSWGTEAFF
TRBJ2-4,.,TRBV19,TRBD1,16,TGTGCCAGTAGTACGGGACAGACGCTAGCCAAAAACATTCAGTACTTC,CASSTGQTLAKNIQYF
TRBJ1-4,.,TRBV2,TRBD1,15,TGTGCCAGCAGTGGTCGGACAGGCCTTAATGAAAAACTGTTTTTT,CASSGRTGLNEKLFF
TRBJ2-3,.,TRBV30,.,18,TGTGCCTGGAGGCCCGTCGGGGGGCGGGAGCGGACTGGTTCTACGCAGTATTTT,CAWRPVGGRERTGSTQYF
TRBJ2-2,.,TRBV19,.,17,TGTGCCAGTAGGGGCTTGCTTAGCTCGGCTAACACCGGGGAGCTGTTTTTT,CASRGLLSSANTGELFF
TRBJ2-1,.,TRBV6-5,TRBD2,14,TGTGCCAGCAAGGGCGGGAGCTCCTACAATGAGCAGTTCTTC,CASKGGSSYNEQFF
TRBJ1-5,.,TRBV30,.,12,TGTGCCTGGAGTTCCCCCGCGGGGCCCCAGCATTTT,CAWSSPAGPQHF
TRBJ2-1,once,TRBV29-1,.,12,TGCAGCGCCCCGGACGGTAACAATGAGCAGTTCTTC,CSAPDGNNEQFF
TRBJ1-1,.,TRBV7-2,.,13,TGTGCCAGCAGCAATGACAGGTTCACTGAAGCTTTCTTT,CASSNDRFTEAFF
TRBJ2-6,.,TRBV5-4,TRBD2,17,TGTGCCAGCAGCCCCTTGGGGGGGGTCTCTGGGGCCAACGTCCTGACTTTC,CASSPLGGVSGANVLTF
TRBJ2-5,.,TRBV2,TRBD1,14,TGTGCCGGTACCCTAAGACAGGGTCAAGAGACCCAGTACTTC,CAGTLRQGQETQYF
TRBJ1-1,once,TRBV2,.,15,TGTGCCAGCGATATTCCAGGGGAGAGTGACACTGAAGCTTTCTTT,CASDIPGESDTEAFF
TRBJ1-1,.,TRBV6-1,.,13,TGTGCCAGCAGTGAACTGGGTTTCGCTGAAGCTTTCTTT,CASSELGFAEAFF
TRBJ2-7,.,TRBV27,TRBD2,14,TGTGCCAGCAAAACGAGCGGGAGCTTTCCCGAGCAGTACTTC,CASKTSGSFPEQYF
TRBJ1-3,.,TRBV5-1,.,16,TGCGCCAGCAGTCGGGAAGGCGTCAGCTCTGGAAACACCATATATTTT,CASSREGVSSGNTIYF
TRBJ1-1,.,TRBV7-8,TRBD1,15,TGTGCCAGCAGCTTAGCCCCGACAGGGAGGACTGAAGCTTTCTTT,CASSLAPTGRTEAFF
TRBJ1-5,.,TRBV30,TRBD1,14,TGTGCCTGCACCGGACAGGGAAACAATCAGCCCCAGCATTTT,CACTGQGNNQPQHF
TRBJ1-3,.,TRBV7-2,.,16,TGTGCCAGCAGCTTTTTGGGGAACAGGGCTGGAAACACCATATATTTT,CASSFLGNRAGNTIYF
TRBJ2-1,.,TRBV18,TRBD2,13,TGTGCCAGCTCTTCCGGGACTAACAGTGAGCAGTTCTTC,CASSSGTNSEQFF
TRBJ2-5,.,TRBV28,TRBD2,16,TGTGCCAGCAGCCCCCCTACTAGCGGAGCCCGGGAGACCCAGTACTTC,CASSPPTSGARETQYF
TRBJ2-7,.,TRBV28,TRBD2,14,TGTGCCAGCAGGCCACCGGGGGGCTCCTACGAGCAGTACTTC,CASRPPGGSYEQYF
TRBJ1-3,.,TRBV21-1,.,16,TGTGCCAGCAGCAAAATAATATCGGGGCTGGGAAACACCATATATTTT,CASSKIISGLGNTIYF